These 11 T cell receptor beta chains were all obtained from the same sample, sequenced in a study of blood T cells in healthy people across ages. Sample-barcoded 5' priming and a J-beta primer mix drove a second PCR of about 6 to 12 cycles. TCRdb called the 5' RACE reads again in MiXCR, with one record for every CDR3 protein. This table has approximately 690,000 distinct CDR3 sequences, about 54% appearing once. The sequenced sample was blood. The receptors originated from a man aged 55 to 69 in good health.

This clonotype showed up just a few times. DNA for the CDR3: TGTGCCAGCAGTGGGACTAGCGGGGGTGTCAATGAGCAGTTCTTC. It codes for CASSGTSGGVNEQFF. The chain couples TRBV3-1 to TRBJ2-1, with 14 bases that match TRBD2. Germline trimming cut 6 bases from V and 6 bases from J; bases unmatched to any gene: 4. There are 15 residues in the CDR3. CDR1 is LGHDT and CDR2 is YNNKEL in the germline V gene (reference sequence).

The J gene is TRBJ2-3, the V gene TRBV5-1; D is perhaps TRBD1 or TRBD2 (5 bases each). Germline V lookup: CDR1 SGHRS, CDR2 YFSETQ. The CDR3 totals 15 residues. V gave up 4 bases and J gave up 2 bases, with 14 bases separating them. The CDR3 sequence is CASSTLGPDTDTQYF. In DNA form, the CDR3 reads TGCGCCAGCAGCACGCTGGGACCCGACACAGATACGCAGTATTTT.

This clonotype was detected only a few times. This chain uses TRBV9 with TRBJ1-4; no reliable D call. V was clipped by 4 bases and J by 2 bases, with 12 bases between them. CDR3 length: 15 amino acids. The V gene's germline CDR1 is SGDLS and CDR2 YYNGEE. This CDR3 reads CASSPGPVTNEKLFF. DNA for the CDR3: TGTGCCAGCAGCCCCGGGCCAGTCACTAATGAAAAACTGTTTTTT.

The chain joins TRBV11-2 to TRBJ2-2, with 13 bases that match TRBD2. V shed 3 bases, J shed 5 bases, and the junction held 3 bases outside the gene matches. Germline values: CDR1 SGHAT, CDR2 FQNNGV. The CDR3 consists of 16 residues. In nucleotides, the CDR3 is TGTGCCAGCAGCTTGGGACTAGCGGGGAGAACCGGGGAGCTGTTTTTT. Protein: CASSLGLAGRTGELFF.

Notes on this clonotype: With a much larger clone just one base away, this may be a read error. V and J are TRBV12-3 or TRBV12-4 and TRBJ2-1; D perhaps matches TRBD1 (6 bases). The CDR3 is 12 residues long. The V gene lost 4 bases and the J gene lost 15 bases, with 16 bases spanning the gap. The CDR3 nucleotides are TGTGCCAGCAGTTCCGGGACACCGAACATGTTCTTC. It codes for CASSSGTPNMFF.

The V call is TRBV19, the J call TRBJ1-2; the D gene is possibly TRBD1 (5 bases). Germline V gene data show CDR1 as LNHDA and CDR2 as SQIVND (reference sequence). Trimming removed 5 bases from V and 2 bases from J, with 15 bases in between. The CDR3 contains 15 residues. The CDR3 reads CASSPFGGENYGYTF. CDR3 DNA sequence: TGTGCCAGTAGTCCCTTCGGGGGGGAAAACTATGGCTACACCTTC.

The CDR3 sequence: CSARDVLQGSGANVLTF. The CDR3 DNA sequence: TGCAGTGCTAGAGACGTATTACAGGGTTCTGGGGCCAACGTCCTGACTTTC. The gene calls are TRBV20-1 and TRBJ2-6; TRBD1 is a possible D gene (6 bases). This CDR3 comprises 17 residues. Germline V CDR1 and CDR2: DFQATT, SNEGSKA (reference sequence). Trimming cost V 0 bases and J 1 base, with 13 bases left between them.

This clonotype showed up just once. The chain is built from TRBV5-1 and TRBJ2-5; D may correspond to TRBD1 or TRBD2 (6 bases each). The CDR3 extends over 14 amino acids. V was trimmed by 0 bases and J by 5 bases, leaving 11 bases between them. Looked up from germline, CDR1 is SGHRS and CDR2 is YFSETQ. In DNA, the CDR3 is TGCGCCAGCAGCTTGGGCCCGGGGGCCGAGACCCAGTACTTC. Residues: CASSLGPGAETQYF.

This clonotype was detected many times. V and J are TRBV10-3 and TRBJ2-7; maybe TRBD2 (5 bases). Germline V gene sequence: CDR1 ENHRY, CDR2 SYGVKD. The CDR3 has 14 amino acids. V was shortened by 6 bases and J by 5 bases, with 17 bases between the two germline ends. The CDR3 sequence: CAISEPPRDNEQYF. CDR3 nucleotides: TGTGCCATCAGCGAACCCCCCCGGGATAACGAGCAGTACTTC.

This clonotype was counted only a few times. The chain is built from TRBV5-1 and TRBJ2-1; D may be TRBD1 (6 bases). V lost 3 bases and J 0 bases, leaving 10 bases between the germline ends. Germline values: CDR1 SGHRS, CDR2 YFSETQ. The CDR3 consists of 15 residues. The CDR3 DNA is TGCGCCAGCAGCTATCAGGGGATCTCCTACAATGAGCAGTTCTTC. It yields the protein CASSYQGISYNEQFF. The full variable domain, its missing parts supplied by reference TRBV5-1 and TRBJ2-1, is KAGVTQTPRYLIKTRGQQVTLSCSPISGHRSVSWYQQTPGQGLQFLFEYFSETQRNKGNFPGRFSGRQFSNSRSEMNVSTLELGDSALYLCASSYQGISYNEQFFGPGTRLTVL.

The chain uses TRBV20-1 and TRBJ2-7; possible D gene TRBD1, 5 bases. Per germline, CDR1 DFQATT and CDR2 SNEGSKA (reference sequence). The CDR3 loop spans 12 amino acids. V gave up 3 bases and J gave up 4 bases, with 10 bases separating them. The CDR3 here is CSASPGRYEQYF. CDR3 nucleotide sequence: TGCAGTGCTAGCCCAGGGCGTTACGAGCAGTACTTC.